One TCR beta chain is described in this entry. What it binds is unknown. RNA totalling roughly 0.45 to 1 ug underwent reverse transcription with random hexamers. MiXCR, run by TCRdb on the immunoSEQ multiplex PCR reads, gives a single entry per CDR3 protein. This table holds approximately 210,000 distinct CDR3 sequences, about 95% found once. The authors carried out high-throughput sequencing of TCR beta. They applied it to CD8+ and CD4+ T cells obtained from blood. Included as multiple sclerosis controls were treatment-naive patients who had stable or active relapsing-remitting disease. These data originate in a study of CD8 T cells in Susac syndrome. The study, taken as a whole, reports: The study conceded that relatively few individuals underwent its TCR sequencing and HLA analysis.

V shed 6 bases and J 10 bases; nucleotides not matched to a gene: 12. Germline CDR1 and CDR2: SGHAT and FQDESV (reference sequence). The CDR3 has 14 amino acids. Specimen: CD4+ T cells from PBMCs. The clonotype originates from a human donor with multiple sclerosis. The genes are TRBV11-1 and TRBJ2-3; the match to TRBD2 covers 8 bases. The DNA for the CDR3 is TGTGCCAGCAGGGCGAGAAGCGGGAGTGCGGCGCAGTATTTT. As protein: CASRARSGSAAQYF.